These 28 T cell receptor beta chains originate from one sample sequenced in a study of blood T cell repertoires in COVID-19. Sequenced by immunoSEQ multiplex PCR; TCRdb stores in-frame clones only, minus some. The repertoire holds fewer than 55,000 clones, with roughly 70% as singletons. The specimen sequenced was peripheral blood. All receptors derive from a woman in her 70s with acute or convalescent COVID-19.

Only one count was recorded for this clone. The DNA for the CDR3 is TGCGCCAGCAGCCAAGATATCACAGCTAACTATGGCTACACCTTC. Translated: CASSQDITANYGYTF. This chain connects TRBV4-1 to TRBJ1-2, with unresolved D. V was pared by 0 bases and J by 0 bases, with 8 bases between. The V gene's germline CDR1 is MGHRA and CDR2 YSYEKL. The CDR3 runs 15 residues.

The chain employs TRBV6-6 and TRBJ2-2; D is undetermined. The CDR3 length is 14 residues. Between the trimmed V and J ends, which lost 6 bases and 2 bases, there was a span of 10 bases. Per germline, CDR1 MNHNY and CDR2 SVGAGI (reference sequence). CDR3: CASRYTHNTGELFF. In nucleotides, the CDR3 is TGTGCCAGCAGATACACTCATAACACCGGGGAGCTGTTTTTT.

The rearrangement joins TRBV19 to TRBJ2-4; TRBD1 aligns across 7 bases. Germline CDR1 and CDR2: LNHDA and SQIVND (reference sequence). The V gene end was trimmed by 5 bases and the J gene end by 9 bases; junction bases not matched to a gene: 7. The CDR3 has 13 residues. The CDR3 DNA sequence: TGTGCCAGTAGTGGGCAGGGGGTGGGCATTCAGTACTTC. This sequence encodes CASSGQGVGIQYF.

A few counts support this clone. The genes are TRBV7-2 and TRBJ2-5; 7 nucleotides match TRBD1. This CDR3 is built from 15 residues. Trimming took 5 bases from V and 3 from J; bases not matched to a gene: 9. Germline assignment: CDR1 SGHTA and CDR2 FQGNSA. This CDR3 reads CASSTQTGAEETQYF. The DNA of the CDR3 is TGTGCCAGCAGCACCCAAACAGGGGCAGAAGAGACCCAGTACTTC.

This chain links TRBV7-9 with TRBJ2-5; tentative D call: TRBD2 (6 bases). The V and J ends lost 5 bases and 2 bases respectively, with 15 bases between them. The germline V gene encodes CDR1 SEHNR and CDR2 FQNEAQ (reference sequence). The CDR3 has 15 residues. The CDR3 DNA follows: TGTGCCAGCAGCCCTGGTAGGGGAGGACAAGAGACCCAGTACTTC. Its translation: CASSPGRGGQETQYF.

The chain is built from TRBV5-4 and TRBJ1-1; no definite D call. The germline gives CDR1 SGHNT, CDR2 YYREEE (reference sequence). CDR3 size: 17 residues. V shed 3 bases and J shed 0 bases, with 18 bases lying between them. The CDR3 reads CASSSPPGANMNTEAFF. As DNA, the CDR3 is TGTGCCAGCAGCTCCCCCCCGGGAGCTAACATGAACACTGAAGCTTTCTTT.

The chain's CDR3 is CASRPSGSRGEQYF. CDR3 in DNA: TGTGCCAGCAGACCCAGCGGGAGCCGGGGCGAGCAGTACTTC. This sequence joins TRBV14 and TRBJ2-7, with 8 bases identical to TRBD2. The germline gives CDR1 SGHDN, CDR2 FVKESK. The J segment lost 6 bases and the V segment lost 6 bases, leaving 10 bases of the junction unmatched. The CDR3 totals 14 residues.

The chain employs TRBV4-2 and TRBJ2-3; a possible D gene is TRBD2 (5 bases). Trimming removed 6 bases at V and 3 bases at J, with 10 bases between. This CDR3 comprises 13 residues. Germline V gene sequence: CDR1 LGHNA, CDR2 YNFKEQ. CDR3 sequence reads: CASRYRGTDTQYF. In DNA form, the CDR3 reads TGTGCCAGCAGGTATCGGGGAACAGATACGCAGTATTTT.

This chain links TRBV7-6 with TRBJ2-7; D is possibly TRBD1 (5 bases). The CDR3 extends over 17 amino acids. In germline, CDR1 is SGHVS, CDR2 FNYEAQ. With 3 bases removed from V and 1 base from J, the gap between germline ends came to 19 bases. In nucleotides, the CDR3 is TGTGCCAGCAGCTTGGGTGGGGCGGTCTTCACTTCCTACGAGCAGTACTTC. Translation gives CASSLGGAVFTSYEQYF. The full variable domain, its missing parts supplied by reference TRBV7-6 and TRBJ2-7, is GAGVSQSPRYKVTKRGQDVALRCDPISGHVSLYWYRQALGQGPEFLTYFNYEAQQDKSGLPNDRFSAERPEGSISTLTIQRTEQRDSAMYRCASSLGGAVFTSYEQYFGPGTRLTVT.

A few counts support this clone. This sequence joins TRBV6-5 and TRBJ1-1; 7 bases agree with TRBD1. V was clipped by 4 bases and J by 4 bases; unmatched bases: 3. Germline-derived CDR1 and CDR2 are MNHEY and SVGAGI. This CDR3 has 13 amino acids. Written as DNA, the CDR3 is TGTGCCAGCAGTTCTCAGGGGGGCACTGAAGCTTTCTTT. The encoded protein is CASSSQGGTEAFF.

V is TRBV10-1 and J is TRBJ1-5; 8 bases line up with TRBD1. V lost 3 bases to trimming and J lost 7 bases; unmatched junction nucleotides: 14. CDR3 size: 17 residues. Germline CDR1 WNHNN, CDR2 SYGVQD (reference sequence). CDR3 residues: CASSDPTGTGIRQPQHF. For the CDR3, the DNA is TGCGCCAGCAGTGATCCCACCGGGACAGGAATTAGACAGCCCCAGCATTTT.

The V call is TRBV28, the J call TRBJ2-7; no definite D call. Per the germline V gene, CDR1 is MDHEN and CDR2 is SYDVKM. Trimming stripped 6 bases from V and 2 bases from J, with 14 bases between. This CDR3 has 14 amino acids. CDR3 in amino acids: CASRIGAEPYEQYF. CDR3 bases: TGTGCCAGCAGGATTGGTGCGGAGCCCTACGAGCAGTACTTC.

V gene TRBV6-2 or TRBV6-3 combines with J gene TRBJ2-7; D possibly corresponds to TRBD2 (6 bases). The CDR3 consists of 13 residues. Germline V gene data show CDR1 as MNHEY and CDR2 as SVGEGT. The V and J ends lost 6 bases and 4 bases respectively, with 13 bases between them. The CDR3 loop reads CASSVAEGYEQYF. The CDR3 region has the DNA TGTGCCAGCAGCGTGGCGGAGGGATACGAGCAGTACTTC.

This clone was recorded once. CDR3 coding DNA: TGCAGCGTTGGGGGGACAGGGGGCGAGATGATTTTGAATGAGCAGTTCTTC. Protein product: CSVGGTGGEMILNEQFF. The V gene is TRBV29-1, the J gene TRBJ2-1; 12 positions match TRBD1. This CDR3 spans 17 amino acids. J was trimmed by 7 bases and V by 4 bases; bases with no gene match: 14. Per the germline V gene, CDR1 is SQVTM and CDR2 is ANQGSEA.

The chain joins TRBV20-1 to TRBJ2-1; the D gene is possibly TRBD2 (7 bases). Trimming removed 3 bases from V and 4 bases from J, with 13 bases in between. Germline values: CDR1 DFQATT, CDR2 SNEGSKA (reference sequence). This CDR3 has 14 residues. The CDR3: CSASSAGAYNEQFF. DNA for the CDR3: TGCAGTGCTAGTTCCGCGGGGGCGTACAATGAGCAGTTCTTC.

This clone was detected once. V is TRBV3-1 (or the pseudogene TRBV3-2) and J is TRBJ2-3, with D perhaps matching TRBD2 (6 bases). This CDR3 contains 16 residues. V lost 4 bases, J lost 1 base, and 15 bases lay in between. Germline values: CDR1 LGHDT, CDR2 YNNKEL (reference sequence). CDR3 nucleotide sequence: TGTGCCAGCAGCCCGCAGGTCGGACTACGCACAGATACGCAGTATTTT. Translating gives CASSPQVGLRTDTQYF.

This clone was observed a single time. The chain combines TRBV6-6 with TRBJ1-1; D is unclear. The CDR3 contains 12 residues. Trimming left V 8 bases short and J 2 bases short, with 9 bases between. Per the germline V gene, CDR1 is MNHNY and CDR2 is SVGAGI (reference sequence). DNA of the CDR3: TGTGCCAGCTCGGGGATTAACACTGAAGCTTTCTTT. Protein sequence: CASSGINTEAFF.

V usage is TRBV7-2 and J usage is TRBJ1-1; 12 bases align to TRBD1. J was trimmed by 6 bases and V by 2 bases; bases with no gene match: 4. This CDR3 spans 15 amino acids. Per germline, CDR1 SGHTA and CDR2 FQGNSA. CDR3 DNA: TGTGCCAGCAGCTTACCGGGACAGGGGGCGTCTGAAGCTTTCTTT. It yields the protein CASSLPGQGASEAFF.

The V and J genes are TRBV6-2 or TRBV6-3 and TRBJ1-2; D is unclear. Germline assignment: CDR1 MNHEY and CDR2 SVGEGT. The CDR3 covers 13 residues. V was clipped by 0 bases and J by 8 bases, with 10 bases between them. The CDR3 protein is CASSYSRGLGYTF. The CDR3, as DNA: TGTGCCAGCAGTTACTCGAGAGGGCTCGGCTACACCTTC.

The V call is TRBV6-4, the J call TRBJ2-2, with D perhaps TRBD1 (5 bases). Germline CDR1 is MRHNA and CDR2 is SNTAGT. The CDR3 loop spans 16 amino acids. Trimming cost V 2 bases and J 3 bases, with 13 bases left between them. Here the CDR3 reads CASSDPQGGDTGELFF. The CDR3 DNA follows: TGTGCCAGCAGTGACCCTCAGGGCGGTGACACCGGGGAGCTGTTTTTT.

This clone was seen a single time. The chain couples TRBV19 to TRBJ1-4; D is undetermined. V lost 11 bases and J lost 10, with 20 bases in between. Germline CDR1 LNHDA, CDR2 SQIVND (reference sequence). The CDR3 contains 13 residues. CDR3: CASLRPAEGKLFF. The CDR3 bases are TGTGCCTCCCTGAGGCCCGCAGAGGGAAAACTGTTTTTT.

CDR3 nucleotides: TGTGCCAGCAGCCATAAAGCCCAGGCTTCCTACGAGCAGTACTTC. This translates into CASSHKAQASYEQYF. V and J are TRBV14 and TRBJ2-7; D ambiguous. This CDR3 contains 15 residues. Germline assignment: CDR1 SGHDN and CDR2 FVKESK. V shed 3 bases and J shed 1 base, with 13 bases lying between them. Combining the CDR3 with reference TRBV14 and TRBJ2-7 gives the whole variable domain EAGVTQFPSHSVIEKGQTVTLRCDPISGHDNLYWYRRVMGKEIKFLLHFVKESKQDESGMPNNRFLAERTGGTYSTLKVQPAELEDSGVYFCASSHKAQASYEQYFGPGTRLTVT.

The chain combines TRBV11-2 with TRBJ1-2; 9 bases align to TRBD1. The CDR3 runs 15 residues. After removal of 0 bases from V and 4 bases from J, the junction contained 3 bases not matched to a gene. Germline CDR1 reads SGHAT; CDR2 reads FQNNGV. The CDR3, as DNA: TGTGCCAGCAGCTTAGATTCGGGACAGGGCTATGGCTACACCTTC. It is translated as CASSLDSGQGYGYTF.

This clone was seen a single time. V gene TRBV10-3 combines with J gene TRBJ1-5; D may be TRBD1 (6 bases). The length of the CDR3 is 16 residues. Germline loops: CDR1 ENHRY, CDR2 SYGVKD. The V end was cut by 3 bases, the J end by 4 bases, with 16 bases between. As DNA, the CDR3 is TGTGCCATCAGTGATTCGTCAGGGGACCCTAATCAGCCCCAGCATTTT. It translates to CAISDSSGDPNQPQHF.

The V gene is TRBV7-2, the J gene TRBJ2-4, with 14 bases aligning to TRBD2. CDR3 length: 19 residues. In germline, CDR1 is SGHTA, CDR2 FQGNSA. J gave up 0 bases and V 1 base, and 5 bases lay outside the gene matches. The CDR3 sequence: CASSLGLAGGTLAKNIQYF. For the CDR3, the DNA is TGTGCCAGCAGCTTAGGACTAGCGGGAGGGACCTTAGCCAAAAACATTCAGTACTTC.

A few counts support this clone. This chain links TRBV29-1 with TRBJ2-7; 7 nucleotides align to TRBD1. The CDR3 spans 13 residues. Germline V CDR1 and CDR2: SQVTM, ANQGSEA. Trimming at V came to 4 bases and at J to 5 bases, leaving 8 bases not matched to a gene. The CDR3 region is CSVVGDRVDEQYF. CDR3 DNA: TGCAGCGTTGTTGGGGACAGAGTGGACGAGCAGTACTTC.

The chain has TRBV28 and TRBJ2-1, with 9 nucleotides matching TRBD2. Germline V gene lookup returns CDR1 MDHEN and CDR2 SYDVKM. This CDR3 has 15 amino acids. Trimming at V came to 2 bases and at J to 2 bases, leaving 1 base not matched to a gene. CDR3 nucleotide sequence: TGTGCCAGCAGTTTAGCTAGCGGGGCCTACAATGAGCAGTTCTTC. Amino acid sequence: CASSLASGAYNEQFF.

This chain joins TRBV5-8 and TRBJ1-5; D call uncertain. V was cut by 4 bases and J by 1 base, with 12 bases left in between. Per the germline V gene, CDR1 is SGHTS and CDR2 is YDEGEE. This CDR3 has 15 residues. The CDR3 DNA reads as TGTGCCAGCAGCCCCGCGGGTAGAAGCAATCAGCCCCAGCATTTT. This translates into CASSPAGRSNQPQHF.